This entry lists 20 T cell receptor beta chains sequenced from one sample in a study of T cell responses to AZD1222 COVID-19 vaccine. TCRdb's copy holds only in-frame clones and misses some; the assay was immunoSEQ multiplex PCR. The table has 130,000 to 150,000 clones, approximately 89% seen once. This material consisted of peripheral blood, taken 28 days after the second AZD1222 dose. The receptors were gathered from an adult who received the AZD1222 COVID-19 vaccine.

CDR3 in amino acids: CASSMGTGRYEQYF. The CDR3 nucleotides are TGTGCCAGCAGCATGGGGACAGGGCGGTACGAGCAGTACTTC. The J gene is TRBJ2-7, the V gene TRBV27; TRBD1 matches 9 bases. CDR1 is MNHEY and CDR2 is SMNVEV in the germline V gene (reference sequence). Trimming took 6 bases from V and 4 from J; bases not matched to a gene: 7. The CDR3 totals 14 residues.

V and J are TRBV7-8 and TRBJ2-7; TRBD2 is a possible D gene (6 bases). Germline V gene sequence: CDR1 SGHVS, CDR2 FQNEAQ. The CDR3 length is 15 residues. Trimming cost V 5 bases and J 2 bases, with 16 bases left between them. CDR3 sequence reads: CASSPTGSGAYEQYF. CDR3 coding DNA: TGTGCCAGCAGCCCCACCGGTAGCGGAGCCTACGAGCAGTACTTC.

The V gene is TRBV28, the J gene TRBJ1-1; D is unresolved. The length of the CDR3 is 14 residues. Germline lookup yields CDR1 MDHEN and CDR2 SYDVKM. Trimming removed 5 bases at V and 2 bases at J, with 12 bases between. This chain's CDR3 is CASSLRTVNTEAFF. CDR3 nucleotides: TGTGCCAGCAGTCTACGGACCGTTAACACTGAAGCTTTCTTT.

This chain joins TRBV12-5 and TRBJ2-2; 9 nucleotides agree with TRBD1. Germline V CDR1 and CDR2: LGHNT, FRNRAP. With V trimmed by 0 bases and J by 4 bases, 12 bases remained unmatched. The CDR3 consists of 19 residues. CDR3 coding DNA: TGTGCTAGTGGTTTGGTACCAATACGGGACAGGGCCGGCACCGGGGAGCTGTTTTTT. As protein: CASGLVPIRDRAGTGELFF.

The chain combines TRBV7-2 with TRBJ2-7, with a tentative D call TRBD1 (6 bases). V was shortened by 6 bases and J by 1 base, with 13 bases between the two germline ends. The germline gives CDR1 SGHTA, CDR2 FQGNSA. The CDR3 is 14 residues long. The CDR3 protein is CASSYPGTSYEQYF. DNA for the CDR3: TGTGCCAGCAGTTACCCCGGGACATCCTACGAGCAGTACTTC.

Regarding this clone: It is unclear where the CDR3 begins or ends on the DNA, so no DNA is shown, and the CDR3 is as TCRdb lists it. This chain uses TRBV27 with TRBJ1-2. The CDR3 is 14 amino acids long, termini counted. The germline CDR1 and CDR2 sequences are MNHEY and SMNVEV (reference sequence). Here the CDR3 reads CASSSAPGSHGYTF.

This rearrangement joins TRBV7-2 to TRBJ2-2, with TRBD2 matching 11 bases. The CDR3 has 15 residues. V gave up 6 bases and J gave up 6 bases; unmatched junction bases: 6. Germline assignment: CDR1 SGHTA and CDR2 FQGNSA. For the CDR3, the DNA is TGTGCCAGCAGGAGCGGACTAGCGGGCCCCGGGGAGCTGTTTTTT. Its translation is CASRSGLAGPGELFF.

This sequence joins TRBV2 and TRBJ2-1; either TRBD1 or TRBD2 may supply D (5 bases each). Germline V gives CDR1 SNHLY, CDR2 FYNNEI. The V end was cut by 4 bases, the J end by 2 bases, with 9 bases between. This CDR3 has 14 amino acids. For the CDR3, the DNA is TGTGCCAGCAGTGGAGGGACCCCCTACAATGAGCAGTTCTTC. This encodes CASSGGTPYNEQFF.

V is TRBV30 and J is TRBJ1-2; the match to TRBD1 covers 10 bases. J lost 8 bases, V lost 3 bases, and 6 bases had no gene match. Germline V gene data show CDR1 as GTSNPN and CDR2 as SVGIG (reference sequence). The CDR3 runs 13 residues. The CDR3 nucleotides read TGTGCCTGGAGCGGGGACAGGGGTGGAGGCTACACCTTC. It specifies CAWSGDRGGGYTF.

The V call is TRBV30, the J call TRBJ2-3; D may be TRBD1 or TRBD2 (6 bases each). The germline CDR1 and CDR2 sequences are GTSNPN and SVGIG (reference sequence). V lost 2 bases and J lost 0, with 9 bases in between. The CDR3 length is 14 residues. As DNA, the CDR3 is TGTGCCTGGAGTTGGGGGGCTAGCACAGATACGCAGTATTTT. It specifies CAWSWGASTDTQYF.

Written as DNA, the CDR3 is TGTGCCAGCAGTCGTAGCTCTGGAAACACCATATATTTT. This codes for CASSRSSGNTIYF. This chain links TRBV9 with TRBJ1-3, with no clear D. CDR1 and CDR2 (germline): SGDLS, YYNGEE. With 5 bases removed from V and 0 bases from J, the gap between germline ends came to 6 bases. The CDR3 extends over 13 amino acids.

The rearrangement uses TRBV5-8 and TRBJ2-1; 7 nucleotides agree with TRBD1. V dropped 4 bases and J dropped 0; count of bases not matched to a gene: 7. This CDR3 region has 16 residues. Germline V lookup: CDR1 SGHTS, CDR2 YDEGEE. The CDR3 coding sequence is TGTGCCAGCAGCCTAGGGACAGCCAGCTCCTACAATGAGCAGTTCTTC. It is translated as CASSLGTASSYNEQFF.

The gene calls are TRBV10-3 and TRBJ2-7, with 8 bases matching TRBD2. The V gene's germline CDR1 is ENHRY and CDR2 SYGVKD. The CDR3 consists of 12 residues. V lost 11 bases, J lost 3 bases, and 6 bases stayed unmatched. This CDR3 reads CASDSGSYEQYF. CDR3 coding DNA: TGTGCCTCGGACAGCGGGAGCTACGAGCAGTACTTC.

The chain is built from TRBV2 and TRBJ1-1; D gene ambiguous. The length of the CDR3 is 14 residues. CDR1 and CDR2 (germline): SNHLY, FYNNEI. Trimming took off 0 bases at V and 2 bases at J, with 7 bases between the two ends. The CDR3 sequence is CASSEATVNTEAFF. CDR3 sequence (DNA): TGTGCCAGCAGTGAAGCCACAGTTAACACTGAAGCTTTCTTT.

The genes are TRBV18 and TRBJ2-6; D uncertain. Germline values: CDR1 KGHSH, CDR2 LQKENI. V was shortened by 6 bases and J by 0 bases, with 15 bases between the two germline ends. The CDR3 is 17 residues long. The CDR3 nucleotides read TGTGCCAGCTCCCAGGATCACCCTAGCTCTGGGGCCAACGTCCTGACTTTC. Its translation is CASSQDHPSSGANVLTF.

This chain uses TRBV7-2 with TRBJ2-1, with D uncertain. Germline V lookup: CDR1 SGHTA, CDR2 FQGNSA. Trimming took 2 bases from V and 7 from J, leaving 6 bases between them. This CDR3 has 12 residues. CDR3 sequence (DNA): TGTGCCAGCAGCTTATTTGATAATGAGCAGTTCTTC. Protein sequence: CASSLFDNEQFF.

The chain has TRBV6-2 or TRBV6-3 and TRBJ2-1; 9 nucleotides line up with TRBD2. V shed 4 bases and J 4 bases; nucleotides not matched to a gene: 5. Germline lookup yields CDR1 MNHEY and CDR2 SVGEGT. The CDR3 extends over 15 amino acids. CDR3 sequence: CASSFVAGAYNEQFF. The CDR3 bases are TGTGCCAGCAGTTTCGTAGCGGGGGCTTACAATGAGCAGTTCTTC.

This chain uses TRBV10-2 with TRBJ1-2; 11 bases align to TRBD1. This CDR3 has 17 amino acids. J lost 6 bases, V lost 3 bases, and 12 bases had no gene match. Germline CDR1 is WSHSY and CDR2 is SAAADI. CDR3 DNA sequence: TGCGCCAGCAGTGAAAGGACAGGGGGCATTGGGGTTAATGGCTACACCTTC. Translated: CASSERTGGIGVNGYTF.

In its sample, this clone was seen a few times. The chain combines TRBV12-2 with TRBJ2-1. TRBV12-2 is a pseudogene locus. This CDR3 has 16 amino acids. The CDR3 sequence: CASRFAPGPANNEQFF. The DNA for the CDR3 is TGTGCAAGTCGCTTCGCCCCGGGGCCAGCCAACAATGAGCAGTTCTTC.

This chain uses TRBV5-8 with TRBJ2-3; no clear D. Germline CDR1 reads SGHTS; CDR2 reads YDEGEE. With 3 bases removed from V and 1 base from J, the gap between germline ends came to 6 bases. This CDR3 spans 13 amino acids. CDR3 sequence: CASSSTGTDTQYF. CDR3 DNA sequence: TGTGCCAGCAGCTCAACAGGCACAGATACGCAGTATTTT.